A selection of T cell receptor beta chains follows, all from one sample in a study of blood T cell repertoires in COVID-19. Clones were sequenced by immunoSEQ multiplex PCR, and TCRdb holds only the in-frame ones, with some missing. The sample yields fewer than 250,000 clones, approximately 80% seen once. Source material: PBMCs or T cells enriched from blood (not recorded which). All receptors derive from a woman between 50 and 59 years old with acute COVID-19. Each CDR3 is given with its conserved first and last residue. A D gene is named only where the DNA matches it firmly. The size entry is marked missing in some rows and otherwise reads once, few, many or a size class.

>TRBV7-2|.|TRBD1|TRBJ2-4
CASSLGTGENIQYF
TGTGCCAGCAGCTTAGGGACAGGGGAAAACATTCAGTACTTC
>TRBV7-9|few|TRBD1|TRBJ1-2
CASSLDIQGDDGYTF
TGTGCCAGCAGCTTAGACATACAGGGGGATGATGGCTACACCTTC
>TRBV24-1|.|.|TRBJ1-2
CATSAGPRGYTF
TGTGCCACCAGTGCAGGCCCGAGAGGCTACACCTTC
>TRBV19|.|.|TRBJ1-5
CASSRPQGTNQPQHF
TGTGCCAGTAGTCGCCCCCAGGGGACGAATCAGCCCCAGCATTTT
>TRBV29-1|many|.|TRBJ1-4
CSATETNEKLFF
TGCAGCGCGACTGAGACTAATGAAAAACTGTTTTTT
>TRBV7-2|.|TRBD2|TRBJ2-3
CASSLGLAGGTDTQYF
TGTGCCAGCAGCCTAGGACTAGCGGGGGGCACAGATACGCAGTATTTT
>TRBV7-2|.|.|TRBJ2-2
CASSFGGSTGELFF
TGTGCCAGCAGCTTTGGCGGGTCCACCGGGGAGCTGTTTTTT
>TRBV6-4|.|TRBD2|TRBJ2-3
CASSDSSGGGTDTQYF
TGTGCCAGCAGTGACTCGAGCGGGGGGGGCACAGATACGCAGTATTTT
>TRBV19|.|TRBD2|TRBJ2-1
CASSTGGGHSYNEQFF
TGTGCCAGTAGTACTGGCGGGGGGCACTCCTACAATGAGCAGTTCTTC
>TRBV27|.|.|TRBJ1-2
CASSLLAGNGYTF
TGTGCCAGCAGTTTACTGGCAGGGAATGGCTACACCTTC
>TRBV18|.|TRBD1|TRBJ1-4
CASSPPGQDNEKLFF
TGTGCCAGCTCACCGCCGGGACAGGATAATGAAAAACTGTTTTTT
>TRBV9|.|TRBD2|TRBJ2-1
CASSVGLATYNEQFF
TGTGCCAGCAGCGTAGGACTAGCTACCTACAATGAGCAGTTCTTC
>TRBV10-3|.|.|TRBJ2-1
CAISEPEAVEGNEQFF
TGTGCCATCAGTGAGCCGGAGGCTGTTGAGGGCAATGAGCAGTTCTTC
>TRBV11-3|few|TRBD2|TRBJ2-1
CASSSGAAGGTHSYNEQFF
TGTGCCAGCAGCTCAGGGGCAGCGGGAGGAACTCACTCCTACAATGAGCAGTTCTTC
>TRBV6-5|.|.|TRBJ1-4
CASSYAHGGEKLFF
TGTGCCAGCAGTTACGCTCACGGCGGTGAAAAACTGTTTTTT
>TRBV2|.|.|TRBJ1-3
CASSEAWGHSF
TGTGCCAGCAGTGAAGCATGGGGACACTCGTTT
>TRBV9|.|TRBD2|TRBJ2-1
CASSVLGTSGGSYNEQFF
TGTGCCAGCAGCGTACTAGGGACTAGCGGGGGAAGCTACAATGAGCAGTTCTTC
>TRBV2|.|TRBD1|TRBJ2-4
CASSTGGAPKNIQYF
TGTGCCAGCAGTACAGGGGGCGCCCCTAAAAACATTCAGTACTTC
>TRBV6-5|.|.|TRBJ1-6
CASSKITSGSPLHF
TGTGCCAGCAGTAAAATAACCAGCGGTTCACCCCTCCACTTT
>TRBV27|.|.|TRBJ1-6
CASSLLVWPGHNSPLHF
TGTGCCAGCAGTTTACTTGTTTGGCCAGGCCATAATTCACCCCTCCACTTT
>TRBV11-3|.|.|TRBJ2-5
CASSFQGTKEETQYF
TGTGCCAGCAGCTTTCAGGGGACAAAGGAAGAGACCCAGTACTTC
>TRBV6-6|.|.|TRBJ1-1
CASIKTSTEAFF
TGTGCCAGCATCAAGACAAGCACTGAAGCTTTCTTT
>TRBV28|.|.|TRBJ2-2
CASSSAQGGAGELFF
TGTGCCAGCAGTTCCGCACAGGGAGGGGCCGGGGAGCTGTTTTTT
>TRBV7-2|.|TRBD2|TRBJ2-5
CASSSGTSGLYQETQYF
TGTGCCAGCAGCTCTGGGACTAGCGGGCTTTACCAAGAGACCCAGTACTTC
>TRBV5-4|.|TRBD1|TRBJ2-6
CASSNYRGPGANVLTF
TGTGCCAGCAGCAATTACAGGGGGCCTGGGGCCAACGTCCTGACTTTC
>TRBV4-3|once|TRBD2|TRBJ2-5
CASSQEGTSGGDQETQYF
TGCGCCAGCAGCCAAGAAGGGACTAGCGGGGGGGACCAAGAGACCCAGTACTTC
>TRBV23-1|.|TRBD1|TRBJ1-4
CASRPPTGTGEKLFF
TGCGCCAGCAGGCCCCCTACCGGGACAGGTGAAAAACTGTTTTTT
>TRBV11-1|.|TRBD1|TRBJ1-6
CASSLDRASYNSPLHF
TGTGCCAGCAGCCTCGACAGGGCTTCCTATAATTCACCCCTCCACTTT
>TRBV28|.|.|TRBJ2-1
CASSFSGSLPQRFF
TGTGCCAGCAGTTTTAGTGGGAGTCTTCCCCAGAGGTTCTTC
>TRBV2|.|.|TRBJ1-6
CASSAGLGSPLHF
TGTGCCAGCAGTGCCGGACTTGGGTCACCCCTCCACTTT
>TRBV19|.|TRBD1|TRBJ2-2
CASSRGQGNTGELFF
TGTGCCAGTAGTAGGGGACAGGGAAACACCGGGGAGCTGTTTTTT
>TRBV28|.|.|TRBJ2-7
CASSEDQGLSAYEQYF
TGTGCCAGCAGTGAGGATCAGGGTTTATCGGCCTACGAGCAGTACTTC
>TRBV7-9|.|.|TRBJ2-6
CASSKSGGSGANVLTF
TGTGCCAGCAGCAAGAGCGGTGGTTCTGGGGCCAACGTCCTGACTTTC
>TRBV21-1|.|.|TRBJ1-2
CASSPRGQGPYGYTF
TGTGCCAGCAGCCCCCGGGGACAGGGGCCCTATGGCTACACCTTC
>TRBV19|.|.|TRBJ1-5
CASMVAEYSNQPQHF
TGTGCCAGTATGGTAGCGGAGTATAGCAATCAGCCCCAGCATTTT
>TRBV7-6|.|.|TRBJ1-1
CASSLGGDIMNTEAFF
TGTGCCAGCAGCTTAGGGGGAGACATAATGAACACTGAAGCTTTCTTT
>TRBV7-2|.|.|TRBJ2-1
CASSFHPGAQYNEQFF
TGTGCCAGCAGCTTTCACCCTGGGGCGCAATACAATGAGCAGTTCTTC
>TRBV28|.|.|TRBJ1-6
CASSSPGRGNSPLHF
TGTGCCAGCAGTTCGCCGGGGCGGGGAAATTCACCCCTCCACTTT
>TRBV2|few|TRBD1|TRBJ1-4
CASTLRTGAVTNEKLFF
TGTGCCAGCACTCTTCGGACAGGGGCGGTAACTAATGAAAAACTGTTTTTT
>TRBV14|.|TRBD1|TRBJ1-6
CASSPGTGFGSPLHF
TGTGCCAGCAGCCCTGGGACAGGGTTTGGGTCACCCCTCCACTTT
>TRBV2|.|.|TRBJ1-1
CASSDGGDGAFF
TGTGCCAGCAGTGACGGGGGTGATGGGGCTTTCTTT
>TRBV19|.|.|TRBJ1-2
CASASQPAAVYGYTF
TGTGCCAGTGCATCACAACCGGCGGCTGTGTATGGCTACACCTTC
>TRBV11-2|.|.|TRBJ1-4
CASSRTRTATNEKLFF
TGTGCCAGCAGCCGAACCCGGACAGCAACTAATGAAAAACTGTTTTTT
>TRBV29-1|.|.|TRBJ1-2
CSVDRARWQGESNGYTF
TGCAGCGTTGACCGAGCGAGGTGGCAGGGTGAAAGTAATGGCTACACCTTC
>TRBV7-9|.|TRBD1|TRBJ2-7
CASSSWRQGAGEQYF
TGTGCCAGCAGCTCCTGGCGTCAGGGGGCGGGCGAGCAGTACTTC
>TRBV11-3|.|.|TRBJ1-3
CASSPQGTENTIYF
TGTGCCAGCAGCCCTCAGGGGACCGAAAACACCATATATTTT
>TRBV13|once|TRBD2|TRBJ2-7
CASSARLAGNSYEQYF
TGTGCCAGCAGCGCCCGACTAGCGGGAAACTCCTACGAGCAGTACTTC
>TRBV9|.|TRBD1|TRBJ1-2
CASSDQGAFGYTF
TGTGCCAGCAGCGATCAGGGGGCATTTGGCTACACCTTC